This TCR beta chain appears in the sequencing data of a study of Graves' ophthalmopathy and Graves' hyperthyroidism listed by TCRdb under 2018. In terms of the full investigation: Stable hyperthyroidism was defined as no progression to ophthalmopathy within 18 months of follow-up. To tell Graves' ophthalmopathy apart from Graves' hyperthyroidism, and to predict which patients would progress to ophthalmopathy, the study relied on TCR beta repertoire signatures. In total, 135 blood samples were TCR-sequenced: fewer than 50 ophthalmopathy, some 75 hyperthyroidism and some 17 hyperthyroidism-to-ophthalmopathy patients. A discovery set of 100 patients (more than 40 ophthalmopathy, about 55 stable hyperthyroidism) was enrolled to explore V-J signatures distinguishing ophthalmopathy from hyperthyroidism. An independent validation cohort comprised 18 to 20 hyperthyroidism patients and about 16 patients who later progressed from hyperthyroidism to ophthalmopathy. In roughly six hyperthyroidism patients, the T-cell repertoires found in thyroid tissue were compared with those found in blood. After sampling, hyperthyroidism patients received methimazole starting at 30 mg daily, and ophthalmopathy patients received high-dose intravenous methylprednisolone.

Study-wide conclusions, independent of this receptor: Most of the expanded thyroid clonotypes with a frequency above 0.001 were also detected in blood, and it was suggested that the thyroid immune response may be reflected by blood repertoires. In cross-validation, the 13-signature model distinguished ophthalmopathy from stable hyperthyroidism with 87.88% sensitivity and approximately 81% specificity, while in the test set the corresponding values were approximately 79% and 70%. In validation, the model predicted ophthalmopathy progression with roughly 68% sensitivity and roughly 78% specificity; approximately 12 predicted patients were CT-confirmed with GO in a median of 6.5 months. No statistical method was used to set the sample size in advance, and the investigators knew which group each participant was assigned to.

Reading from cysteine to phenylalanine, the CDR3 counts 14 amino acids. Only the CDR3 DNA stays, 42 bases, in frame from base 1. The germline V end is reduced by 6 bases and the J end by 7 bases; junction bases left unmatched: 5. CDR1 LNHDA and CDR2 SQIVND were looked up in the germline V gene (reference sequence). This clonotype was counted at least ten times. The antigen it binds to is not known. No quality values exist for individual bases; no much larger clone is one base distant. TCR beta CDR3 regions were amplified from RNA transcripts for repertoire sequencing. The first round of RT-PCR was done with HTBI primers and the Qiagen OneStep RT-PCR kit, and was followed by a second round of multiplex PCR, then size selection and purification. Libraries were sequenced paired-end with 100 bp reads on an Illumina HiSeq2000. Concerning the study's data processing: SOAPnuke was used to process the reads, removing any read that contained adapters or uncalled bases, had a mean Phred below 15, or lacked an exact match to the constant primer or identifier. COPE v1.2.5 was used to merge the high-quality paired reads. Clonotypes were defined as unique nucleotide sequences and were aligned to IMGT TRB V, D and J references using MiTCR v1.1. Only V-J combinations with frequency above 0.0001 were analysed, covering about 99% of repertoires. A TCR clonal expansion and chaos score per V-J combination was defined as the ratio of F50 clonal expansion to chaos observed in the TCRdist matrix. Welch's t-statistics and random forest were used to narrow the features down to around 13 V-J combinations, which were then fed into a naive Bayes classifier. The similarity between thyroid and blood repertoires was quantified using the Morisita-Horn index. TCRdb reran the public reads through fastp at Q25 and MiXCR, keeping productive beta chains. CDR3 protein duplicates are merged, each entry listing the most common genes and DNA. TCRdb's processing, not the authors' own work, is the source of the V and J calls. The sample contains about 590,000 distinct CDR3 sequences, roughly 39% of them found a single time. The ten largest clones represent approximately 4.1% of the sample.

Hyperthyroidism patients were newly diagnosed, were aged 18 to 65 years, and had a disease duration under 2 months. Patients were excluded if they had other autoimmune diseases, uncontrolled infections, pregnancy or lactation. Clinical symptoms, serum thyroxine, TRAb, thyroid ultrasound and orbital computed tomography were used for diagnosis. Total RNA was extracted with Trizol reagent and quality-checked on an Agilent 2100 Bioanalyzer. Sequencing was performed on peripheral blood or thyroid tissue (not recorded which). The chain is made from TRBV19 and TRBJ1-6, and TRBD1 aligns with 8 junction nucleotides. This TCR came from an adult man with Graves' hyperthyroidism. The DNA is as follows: TGTGCCAGTAGAAAGACAGGGGCAAATTCACCCCTCCACTTT. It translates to CASRKTGANSPLHF.